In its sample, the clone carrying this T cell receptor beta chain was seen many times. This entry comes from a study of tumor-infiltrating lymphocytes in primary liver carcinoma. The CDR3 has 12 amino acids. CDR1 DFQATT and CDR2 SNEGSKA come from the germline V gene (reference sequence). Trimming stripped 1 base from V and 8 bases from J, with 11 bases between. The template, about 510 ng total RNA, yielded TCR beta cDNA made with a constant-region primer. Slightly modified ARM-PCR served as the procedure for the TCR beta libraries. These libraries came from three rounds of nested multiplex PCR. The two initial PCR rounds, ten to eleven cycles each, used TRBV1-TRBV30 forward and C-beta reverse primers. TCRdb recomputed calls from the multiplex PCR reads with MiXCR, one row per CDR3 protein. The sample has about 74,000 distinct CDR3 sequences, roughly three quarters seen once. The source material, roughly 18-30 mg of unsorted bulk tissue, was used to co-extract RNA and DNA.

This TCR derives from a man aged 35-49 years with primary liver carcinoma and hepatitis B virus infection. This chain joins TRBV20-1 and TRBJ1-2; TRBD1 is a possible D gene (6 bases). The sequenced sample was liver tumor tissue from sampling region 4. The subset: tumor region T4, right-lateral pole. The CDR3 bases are TGCAGTGCTAGAGCAGGGGTCGGCGGCTACACCTTC. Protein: CSARAGVGGYTF.